This T cell receptor (beta chain) appears in the sequencing data of a study of graft-versus-host responses after intestinal transplantation. Study-wide results and caveats: HvG clone declines early post-transplant were associated with peak circulating GvH levels. Elevated graft-versus-host to host-versus-graft clonal ratios in allografts were recorded for patients with graft-donor T cell macrochimerism.

With respect to this clone: No antigen is known for it.

Losses at the gene ends were 1 base for V and 4 bases for J; bases not matched to a gene: 4. Looked up from germline, CDR1 is SEHNR and CDR2 is FQNEAQ (reference sequence). The CDR3 has 16 residues. TCRdb's table, derived via immunoSEQ multiplex PCR, lists solely in-frame clones and lacks some. The profile shows tens of thousands of clones, around 95% of them singletons. Here the sequenced sample was unstimulated CD8+ T cells sorted from spleen or lymph node cells, taken before intestinal transplant. The TCR was taken from a human donor who received an intestinal transplant. The chain links TRBV7-9 to TRBJ2-1; TRBD2 matches 10 bases. The CDR3 spells CASSLESGRGYNEQFF. CDR3 sequence (DNA): TGTGCCAGCAGCTTAGAGAGCGGGAGGGGTTACAATGAGCAGTTCTTC.